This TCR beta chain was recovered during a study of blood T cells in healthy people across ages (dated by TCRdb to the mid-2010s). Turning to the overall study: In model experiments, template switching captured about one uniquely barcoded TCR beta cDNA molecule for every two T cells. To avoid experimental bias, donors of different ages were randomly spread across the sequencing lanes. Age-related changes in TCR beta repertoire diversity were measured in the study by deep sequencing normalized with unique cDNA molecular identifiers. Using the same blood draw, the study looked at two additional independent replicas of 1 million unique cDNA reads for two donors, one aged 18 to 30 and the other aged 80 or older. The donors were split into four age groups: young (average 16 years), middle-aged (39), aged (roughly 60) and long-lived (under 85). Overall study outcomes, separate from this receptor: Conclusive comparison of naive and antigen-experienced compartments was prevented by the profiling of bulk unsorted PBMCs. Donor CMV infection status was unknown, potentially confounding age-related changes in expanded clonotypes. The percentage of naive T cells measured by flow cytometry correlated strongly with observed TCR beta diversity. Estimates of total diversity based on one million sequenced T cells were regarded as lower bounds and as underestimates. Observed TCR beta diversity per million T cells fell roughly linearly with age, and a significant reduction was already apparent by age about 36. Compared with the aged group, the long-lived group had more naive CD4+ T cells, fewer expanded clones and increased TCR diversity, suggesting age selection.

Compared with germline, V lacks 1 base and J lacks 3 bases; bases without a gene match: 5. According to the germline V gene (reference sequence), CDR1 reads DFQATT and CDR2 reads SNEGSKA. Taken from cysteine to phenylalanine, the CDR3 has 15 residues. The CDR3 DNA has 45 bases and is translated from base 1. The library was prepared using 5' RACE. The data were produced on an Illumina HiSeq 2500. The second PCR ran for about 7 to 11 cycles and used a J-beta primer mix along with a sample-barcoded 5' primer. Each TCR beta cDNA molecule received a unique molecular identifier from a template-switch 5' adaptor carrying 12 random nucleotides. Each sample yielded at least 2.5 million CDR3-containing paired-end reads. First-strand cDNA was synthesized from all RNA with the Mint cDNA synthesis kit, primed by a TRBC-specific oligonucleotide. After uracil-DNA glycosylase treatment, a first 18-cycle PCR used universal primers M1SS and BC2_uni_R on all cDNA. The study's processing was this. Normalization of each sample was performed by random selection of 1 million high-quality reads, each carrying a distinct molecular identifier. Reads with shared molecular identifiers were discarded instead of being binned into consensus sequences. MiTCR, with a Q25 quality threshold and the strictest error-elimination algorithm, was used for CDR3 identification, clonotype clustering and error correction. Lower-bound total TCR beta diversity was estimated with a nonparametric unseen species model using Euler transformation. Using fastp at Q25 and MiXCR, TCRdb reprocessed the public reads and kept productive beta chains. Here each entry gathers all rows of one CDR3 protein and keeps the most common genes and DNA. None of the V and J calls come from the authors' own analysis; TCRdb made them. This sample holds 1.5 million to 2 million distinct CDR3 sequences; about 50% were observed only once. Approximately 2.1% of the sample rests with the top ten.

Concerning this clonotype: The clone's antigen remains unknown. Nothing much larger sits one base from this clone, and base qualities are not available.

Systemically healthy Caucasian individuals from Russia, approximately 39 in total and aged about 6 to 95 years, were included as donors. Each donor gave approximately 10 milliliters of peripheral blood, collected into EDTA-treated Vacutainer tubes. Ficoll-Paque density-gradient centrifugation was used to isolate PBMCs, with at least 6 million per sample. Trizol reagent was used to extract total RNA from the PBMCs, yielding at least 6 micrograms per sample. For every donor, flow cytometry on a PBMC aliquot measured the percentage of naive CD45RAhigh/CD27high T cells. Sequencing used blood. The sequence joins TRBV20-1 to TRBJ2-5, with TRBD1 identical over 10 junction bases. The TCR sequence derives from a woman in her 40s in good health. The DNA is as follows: TGCAGTGCTAGAGGGAGACAGGGGGCGGAAGAGACCCAGTACTTC. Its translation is CSARGRQGAEETQYF.